Sequencing of this TCR beta chain was carried out in a study of cytomegalovirus exposure and HLA in healthy donors. On this clone itself: Its antigen is still unknown.

Clones were read by immunoSEQ multiplex PCR, and TCRdb kept only the in-frame ones, dropping some. The sample lists 80,000 to 100,000 clones; roughly nine tenths were seen once. The study, taken as a whole, reports: Most TCR sequences showed up rarely, but some public TCRs showed up in many donors. It was 150 or so TCR beta chains that were listed as cytomegalovirus-associated.

The sequencing sample was made of PBMCs. This sequence originates from a woman aged 25 to 45 in good health and CMV-seronegative.

Here the CDR3 reads CASSLTSGTRVANIQYF. DNA for the CDR3: TGTGCCAGCAGCTTGACTAGCGGGACGCGGGTTGCAAACATTCAGTACTTC. The V call is TRBV11-2, the J call TRBJ2-4; TRBD2 aligns across 11 bases. CDR1 SGHAT and CDR2 FQNNGV come from the germline V gene. The CDR3 consists of 17 residues. V lost 3 bases and J lost 6; bases outside the gene matches: 10.